The 31 T cell receptor beta chains reported below all come from one sample, sequenced in a study of human T cells and chemical hapten exposure. TCRdb passed the RACE reads through MiXCR, listing each CDR3 protein once. The table has 180,000 or so distinct CDR3 sequences, about a fifth seen once. Time point denoted: patch test 1, 2 weeks after DPC sensitization. Treatment noted: therapeutic diphenylcyclopropenone sensitization with weekly scalp DPC. This specimen consisted of whole blood, obtained in connection with sensitization to the hapten diphenylcyclopropenone (DPC). The source is a woman between 45 and 60 years old with alopecia areata. Some clones in this sample may be carry-over from other donors' samples.

The chain employs TRBV7-9 and TRBJ1-1; D perhaps matches TRBD1 (5 bases). Trimming stripped 5 bases from V and 1 base from J, with 17 bases between. Per the germline V gene, CDR1 is SEHNR and CDR2 is FQNEAQ (reference sequence). The CDR3 spans 16 residues. The chain's CDR3 is CASSRNAGLQNTEAFF. DNA of the CDR3: TGTGCCAGCAGCCGGAATGCGGGACTCCAGAACACTGAAGCTTTCTTT.

This clonotype appeared a few times. This rearrangement joins TRBV29-1 to TRBJ2-1; perhaps TRBD1 as D (6 bases). Trimming took 7 bases from V and 8 from J, leaving 21 bases between them. Per germline, CDR1 SQVTM and CDR2 ANQGSEA. CDR3 length: 14 residues. Here the CDR3 reads CSALDSVRSHEQFF. The CDR3 DNA reads as TGCAGCGCCCTGGACAGTGTACGTTCACATGAGCAGTTCTTC.

The chain uses TRBV5-1 and TRBJ2-3, with 12 bases fitting TRBD1. Trimming at V came to 4 bases and at J to 4 bases, leaving 7 bases not matched to a gene. Germline CDR1 is SGHRS and CDR2 is YFSETQ. The CDR3 consists of 16 residues. CDR3 sequence reads: CASSDTGTGGADTQYF. Here the CDR3 DNA reads TGCGCCAGCAGCGATACCGGGACAGGGGGCGCAGATACGCAGTATTTT.

The sample holds a few counts of this clonotype. The chain links TRBV9 to TRBJ2-7; TRBD1 or TRBD2 may be the D gene (5 bases each). V lost 1 base and J 6 bases, leaving 14 bases between the germline ends. Per the germline V gene, CDR1 is SGDLS and CDR2 is YYNGEE. This CDR3 contains 14 residues. CDR3 sequence: CASSVTLTGAEQYF. CDR3 DNA sequence: TGTGCCAGCAGCGTAACGTTGACCGGGGCCGAGCAGTACTTC.

This clonotype was counted only a few times. The chain carries TRBV15 and TRBJ2-7; perhaps D is TRBD1 or TRBD2 (5 bases each). The CDR3 has 15 residues. The germline CDR1 and CDR2 sequences are LNHNV and YYDKDF (reference sequence). V was cut by 5 bases and J by 0 bases, with 14 bases left in between. The CDR3 here is CATSPGRGGSYEQYF. The CDR3 bases are TGTGCCACCAGCCCCGGCCGGGGCGGCTCCTACGAGCAGTACTTC. The variable domain in full, with the rest retrieved from reference TRBV15 and TRBJ2-7, is DAMVIQNPRYQVTQFGKPVTLSCSQTLNHNVMYWYQQKSSQAPKLLFHYYDKDFNNEADTPDNFQSRRPNTSFCFLDIRSPGLGDTAMYLCATSPGRGGSYEQYFGPGTRLTVT.

The chain couples TRBV5-1 to TRBJ2-1; D unclear. The germline V and J ends were trimmed by 1 base and 9 bases, with 11 bases remaining between them. The CDR3 length is 13 residues. From germline, CDR1 is SGHRS and CDR2 YFSETQ. CDR3 residues: CASSLSASIEQFF. DNA of the CDR3: TGCGCCAGCAGCTTGTCTGCGTCAATTGAGCAGTTCTTC.

The J gene is TRBJ1-6, the V gene TRBV27, with D unresolved. Per the germline V gene, CDR1 is MNHEY and CDR2 is SMNVEV (reference sequence). This CDR3 spans 16 amino acids. V was shortened by 2 bases and J by 0 bases, with 8 bases between the two germline ends. CDR3 loop: CASSLRRSSYNSPLHF. CDR3 DNA: TGTGCCAGCAGTTTAAGGAGGAGCTCCTATAATTCACCCCTCCACTTT.

In nucleotides, the CDR3 is TGCAGTGCCAAGAGGAACAGGGGGGGTCAGCCCCAGCATTTT. Translated, it gives CSAKRNRGGQPQHF. J is TRBJ1-5 and V is TRBV20-1; 8 bases fit TRBD1. Trimming removed 6 bases from V and 6 bases from J; junction bases left unmatched: 10. Looked up from germline, CDR1 is DFQATT and CDR2 is SNEGSKA (reference sequence). The CDR3 extends over 14 amino acids.

V is TRBV5-1 and J is TRBJ2-5; D might be TRBD1 (6 bases). Germline V CDR1 and CDR2: SGHRS, YFSETQ. There are 14 residues in the CDR3. V was shortened by 3 bases and J by 2 bases, with 11 bases between the two germline ends. This CDR3 is CASSSQGLQETQYF. Written as DNA, the CDR3 is TGCGCCAGCAGCTCACAGGGTTTACAAGAGACCCAGTACTTC.

This clonotype was detected only a few times. The gene calls are TRBV28 and TRBJ1-1, with a possible D match to TRBD1 (5 bases). This CDR3 has 14 amino acids. CDR1 and CDR2 from the germline V gene are MDHEN and SYDVKM. Trimming took 3 bases from V and 2 from J, leaving 10 bases between them. CDR3 DNA sequence: TGTGCCAGCAGTTTCCATGGGGCCAACACTGAAGCTTTCTTT. Residues: CASSFHGANTEAFF. Full variable domain (remainder filled in from reference TRBV28 and TRBJ1-1): DVKVTQSSRYLVKRTGEKVFLECVQDMDHENMFWYRQDPGLGLRLIYFSYDVKMKEKGDIPEGYSVSREKKERFSLILESASTNQTSMYLCASSFHGANTEAFFGQGTRLTVV.

This clonotype was picked up a small number of times. The chain links TRBV5-1 to TRBJ2-2; 11 nucleotides align to TRBD2. This CDR3 comprises 15 residues. Trimming cost V 4 bases and J 5 bases; bases outside gene matches: 4. The V gene's germline CDR1 is SGHRS and CDR2 YFSETQ. DNA of the CDR3: TGCGCCAGCAGCATACTAGCGGGAGATACCGGGGAGCTGTTTTTT. Translating gives CASSILAGDTGELFF.

This clonotype was seen a handful of times. The CDR3 DNA follows: TGCAGCGTGGCCCATAGCGGGAGTCAGGCCCAGTACTTC. It yields the protein CSVAHSGSQAQYF. The chain is built from TRBV29-1 and TRBJ2-5; 9 positions match TRBD2. This CDR3 region has 13 residues. The junction had 11 bases not matched to a gene; V was cut back by 6 bases and J by 9 bases. In germline, CDR1 is SQVTM, CDR2 ANQGSEA.

Remarks on this clonotype: The germline gene is not matched at one end of the junction; a read error may be the cause. This chain links TRBV20-1 with TRBJ2-3; 11 bases agree with TRBD2. CDR3 length: 15 amino acids. CDR1 DFQATT and CDR2 SNEGSKA come from the germline V gene (reference sequence). The CDR3 protein is CSGTSGARSTDTQYF. CDR3 DNA sequence: TGTAGTGGGACTAGCGGAGCCCGGAGCACAGATACGCAGTATTTT.

This chain connects TRBV10-3 to TRBJ2-5, with 8 bases aligning to TRBD2. The V gene end was trimmed by 2 bases and the J gene end by 9 bases; junction bases not matched to a gene: 8. The CDR3 totals 14 residues. CDR1 ENHRY and CDR2 SYGVKD come from the germline V gene. The CDR3 nucleotides read TGTGCCATCAGTGAGGGTAGCGGGAACGGGGCCCAGTACTTC. It yields the protein CAISEGSGNGAQYF.

This clonotype was detected a few times. The rearrangement uses TRBV18 and TRBJ2-3; 10 bases fit TRBD2. V lost 3 bases, J lost 5 bases, and 14 bases stayed unmatched. This CDR3 is 18 amino acids long. CDR1 and CDR2 from the germline V gene are KGHSH and LQKENI. Written as DNA, the CDR3 is TGTGCCAGCTCACCCCTCGAAGGGCTAGCGGGAGTCGGAGATACGCAGTATTTT. Its protein product is CASSPLEGLAGVGDTQYF.

With respect to this clonotype: A read error may produce the germline difference seen at one junction end. The chain links TRBV2 to TRBJ1-5; D remains unclear. CDR3 length equals 14 residues. Germline V gene sequence: CDR1 SNHLY, CDR2 FYNNEI. The CDR3 DNA sequence: TGTGCAAGCAGTGCGGCTTATAGCAATCAGCCCCAGCATTTT. Amino acids: CASSAAYSNQPQHF. The variable domain in full, completed from reference TRBV2 and TRBJ1-5, reads EPEVTQTPSHQVTQMGQEVILRCVPISNHLYFYWYRQILGQKVEFLVSFYNNEISEKSEIFDDQFSVERPDGSNFTLKIRSTKLEDSAMYFCASSAAYSNQPQHFGDGTRLSIL.

V gene TRBV2 combines with J gene TRBJ2-2; D is perhaps TRBD2 (5 bases). This CDR3 is 15 amino acids long. V dropped 7 bases and J dropped 2 bases, with 14 bases sitting between them. Germline CDR1 is SNHLY and CDR2 is FYNNEI. For the CDR3, the DNA is TGTGCCAGCAACCCTGAGGGCATTAACACCGGGGAGCTGTTTTTT. This encodes CASNPEGINTGELFF.

The rearrangement joins TRBV10-3 to TRBJ2-1, with TRBD2 matching 11 bases. The CDR3 runs to 16 residues. CDR1 and CDR2 from the germline V gene are ENHRY and SYGVKD. Unmatched junction bases numbered 12, after V lost 10 bases and J lost 4 bases. For the CDR3, the DNA is TGTGCCACCGGGACTAGCGGAGGGGGATCATACAATGAGCAGTTCTTC. The encoded protein is CATGTSGGGSYNEQFF.

This clonotype was seen only a few times. The J gene is TRBJ2-1, the V gene TRBV7-2; D possibly corresponds to TRBD2 (5 bases). The CDR3 has 16 amino acids. Germline-derived CDR1 and CDR2 are SGHTA and FQGNSA. V was trimmed by 4 bases and J by 5 bases, leaving 18 bases between them. The CDR3 DNA follows: TGTGCCAGCAGCTCCCCCACCGGGCTAGCAGACAATGAGCAGTTCTTC. Its protein is CASSSPTGLADNEQFF.

This clonotype was seen many times. V usage is TRBV29-1 and J usage is TRBJ2-7; no clear D. Germline CDR1 SQVTM, CDR2 ANQGSEA. Between the trimmed V and J ends, which lost 4 bases and 2 bases, there was a span of 15 bases. The CDR3 sequence is 14 residues long. CDR3 sequence reads: CSVVLGIRAYEQYF. The CDR3 region has the DNA TGCAGCGTTGTTTTAGGCATCCGCGCCTACGAGCAGTACTTC.

This clonotype was seen a few times. The J gene is TRBJ2-5, the V gene TRBV9, with TRBD2 identical over 7 bases. Germline V gene data show CDR1 as SGDLS and CDR2 as YYNGEE. Trimming took 3 bases from V and 2 from J; bases not matched to a gene: 13. This CDR3 has 17 residues. The CDR3 loop is CASSAELGLAAQETQYF. The CDR3 nucleotides read TGTGCCAGCAGCGCCGAGTTGGGGCTAGCGGCACAAGAGACCCAGTACTTC.

The chain couples TRBV24-1 to TRBJ2-1; TRBD1 might be the D (5 bases). V was shortened by 3 bases and J by 8 bases, with 10 bases between the two germline ends. The CDR3 is 13 amino acids. Per the germline V gene, CDR1 is KGHDR and CDR2 is SFDVKD. This chain's CDR3 is CATSDTGIYEQFF. CDR3 DNA: TGTGCCACCAGTGATACAGGAATCTATGAGCAGTTCTTC.

The V call is TRBV11-2, the J call TRBJ2-1, with 7 bases lining up with TRBD2. CDR1 and CDR2 (germline): SGHAT, FQNNGV. Trimming removed 5 bases from V and 13 bases from J; junction bases left unmatched: 14. The length of the CDR3 is 14 residues. CDR3 sequence: CASSARLAGVAQFF. The CDR3 coding sequence is TGTGCCAGCAGCGCCCGACTAGCCGGGGTGGCTCAGTTCTTC.

In this sample, this clonotype turned up a few times. The chain uses TRBV29-1 and TRBJ2-7, with D perhaps given as TRBD1 or TRBD2 (5 bases each). V was cut by 4 bases and J by 0 bases, with 10 bases left in between. This CDR3 has 13 residues. The V gene's germline CDR1 is SQVTM and CDR2 ANQGSEA. The CDR3 loop is CSVGDLSSYEQYF. DNA of the CDR3: TGCAGCGTTGGGGACCTGAGCTCCTACGAGCAGTACTTC.

This chain's CDR3 is CASSFRDTFMTSGNTIYF. The DNA for the CDR3 is TGTGCCAGCAGCTTCCGGGACACATTTATGACCTCTGGAAACACCATATATTTT. The rearrangement joins TRBV11-2 to TRBJ1-3; possibly TRBD1 for D (6 bases). This CDR3 region has 18 residues. The V end lost 3 bases, the J end lost 0 bases, and 18 bases lay between the germline ends. The germline CDR1 and CDR2 sequences are SGHAT and FQNNGV.

The rearrangement uses TRBV29-1 and TRBJ1-2, with D possibly matching TRBD1 (6 bases). CDR1 and CDR2 (germline): SQVTM, ANQGSEA. This CDR3 spans 14 amino acids. V lost 6 bases and J 7 bases, leaving 21 bases between the germline ends. CDR3 in amino acids: CSVALRTAPSGYTF. CDR3 nucleotide sequence: TGCAGCGTCGCTTTGCGGACAGCTCCTTCTGGCTACACCTTC.

V is TRBV29-1 and J is TRBJ1-2, with 10 bases aligning to TRBD1. Germline lookup yields CDR1 SQVTM and CDR2 ANQGSEA. The J segment lost 5 bases and the V segment lost 7 bases, leaving 4 bases of the junction unmatched. The CDR3 spans 12 residues. The CDR3 nucleotides read TGCAGCGCTGGGACAGGGGAATATGGCTACACCTTC. It yields the protein CSAGTGEYGYTF.

This clonotype turned up a few times. The rearrangement joins TRBV6-5 to TRBJ2-7; the D gene is possibly TRBD1 (5 bases). The CDR3 extends over 14 amino acids. Germline V lookup: CDR1 MNHEY, CDR2 SVGAGI. V was clipped by 3 bases and J by 4 bases, with 13 bases between them. The CDR3 bases are TGTGCCAGCAGTTATGAAGGGGTTCTTTACGAGCAGTACTTC. Encoded protein: CASSYEGVLYEQYF.

V is TRBV20-1 and J is TRBJ1-1; a possible D gene is TRBD1 (6 bases). This CDR3 is built from 14 residues. Trimming shortened V by 3 bases and J by 5 bases, and 16 bases separated the two germline ends. In germline, CDR1 is DFQATT, CDR2 SNEGSKA (reference sequence). CDR3 sequence reads: CSARGQGRKTEAFF. DNA of the CDR3: TGCAGTGCTAGGGGGCAGGGGAGGAAGACTGAAGCTTTCTTT.

There are a few counts of this clonotype. The gene calls are TRBV5-1 and TRBJ1-1, with D tentatively TRBD1 (6 bases). V was shortened by 0 bases and J by 4 bases, with 16 bases between the two germline ends. Germline lookup yields CDR1 SGHRS and CDR2 YFSETQ. This CDR3 comprises 16 residues. CDR3 amino acids: CASSLAAVGGGTEAFF. Here the CDR3 DNA reads TGCGCCAGCAGCTTGGCCGCAGTAGGGGGAGGCACTGAAGCTTTCTTT.

The sample holds a few counts of this clonotype. The gene calls are TRBV10-3 and TRBJ2-2; 10 nucleotides match TRBD2. The germline CDR1 and CDR2 sequences are ENHRY and SYGVKD. V was clipped by 4 bases and J by 4 bases; unmatched bases: 9. This CDR3 is built from 17 residues. CDR3 bases: TGTGCCATCAGTGCTGTACCTAGCGGGAGCCCCACCGGGGAGCTGTTTTTT. This gives the protein CAISAVPSGSPTGELFF.